Listed below are T cell receptor beta chains from one sample, sequenced in a study of CD8+ T cells in alopecia areata. TCRdb's copy holds only in-frame clones and misses some; the assay was immunoSEQ multiplex PCR. The sample includes around 2,000 clones, 77% of them seen just once. The source was skin, collected at week 44, from a patient treated with tofacitinib. Receptor source: a human donor with alopecia areata. Both conserved end residues are part of each CDR3. A D gene is named only where the DNA matches it firmly. Not all rows give a size; the values are once, few, many and, for expanded clones, a class.

V gene	clone size	J gene	D gene	CDR3 DNA	CDR3 protein
TRBV6-6	few	TRBJ2-7	.	TGTGCCAGCAGACTCCGGGACACCATAGCCGAGCAGTACTTC	CASRLRDTIAEQYF
TRBV2	.	TRBJ2-1	TRBD2	TGTGCCAGCAGTTTTAAACGACTAGCGGGGCCGTCGGGTGAGCAGTTCTTC	CASSFKRLAGPSGEQFF
TRBV11-3	.	TRBJ2-1	TRBD2	TGTGCCAGCAGCTTGGCGGGAGGCGGTGAGCAGTTCTTC	CASSLAGGGEQFF
TRBV10-3	few	TRBJ2-5	.	TGTGCCATCAGTAGAGGGGTTTCAGAGACCCAGTACTTC	CAISRGVSETQYF
TRBV6-4	.	TRBJ1-5	.	TGTGCCAGCAGTGACTCGACAGAAAATCAGCCCCAGCATTTT	CASSDSTENQPQHF
TRBV7-2	large	TRBJ2-7	.	TGTGCCAGCAGCTTACAGGGGTACGAGCAGTACTTC	CASSLQGYEQYF
TRBV11-3	.	TRBJ2-3	.	TGTGCCAGCAGCCACACGACCCGTACTAGCAGAATAGCAGATACGCAGTATTTT	CASSHTTRTSRIADTQYF
TRBV27	few	TRBJ2-6	.	TGTGCCAGCAGTTTTCTCGCCGGTGGATCTGGGGCCAACGTCCTGACTTTC	CASSFLAGGSGANVLTF
TRBV29-1	.	TRBJ1-2	.	TGCAGCGTTGTTGGCCAGGGCGTCTACACCTTC	CSVVGQGVYTF
TRBV28	.	TRBJ2-1	TRBD2	TGTGCCAGCAGTTTAGTCGGGGGGGACAATGAGCAGTTCTTC	CASSLVGGDNEQFF
TRBV5-1	.	TRBJ1-1	TRBD1	TGCGCCAGCCAGACAGGGCCAACGGAGATGAACACTGAAGCTTTCTTT	CASQTGPTEMNTEAFF
TRBV6-5	.	TRBJ1-2	.	TGTGCCAGCACTCAATACCCCCGCGGCTATGGCTACACCTTC	CASTQYPRGYGYTF
TRBV10-1	.	TRBJ2-3	.	TGCGCCAGCAGTGAGTCACAGAAGACAGATACGCAGTATTTT	CASSESQKTDTQYF
TRBV6-6	.	TRBJ1-4	TRBD1	TGTGCCAGCAGTTCGACGACAGGGGGCGAGGAAAAACTGTTTTTT	CASSSTTGGEEKLFF
TRBV10-1	few	TRBJ1-3	.	TGCGCCAGCATGGAGGGCTCTGGAAACACCATATATTTT	CASMEGSGNTIYF
TRBV19	.	TRBJ1-2	.	TGTGCCAGTAGAATGGACGTCAACTATGGCTACACCTTC	CASRMDVNYGYTF
TRBV2	.	TRBJ2-7	.	TGTGCCAGCAGCCAAGTACCCTACGAGCAGTACTTC	CASSQVPYEQYF
TRBV4-3	.	TRBJ1-1	TRBD1	TGCGCCAGCAGTCCAGGGGGTTGGGACACTGAAGCTTTCTTT	CASSPGGWDTEAFF
TRBV5-6	.	TRBJ1-6	.	TGTGCCAGCAGCTTGGGTCTGGGCGCAGTTAATTCACCCCTCCACTTT	CASSLGLGAVNSPLHF
TRBV6-6	once	TRBJ2-7	.	TGTGCCAGCAGCGGCGGGACCGAAAAGTACTACGAGCAGTACTTC	CASSGGTEKYYEQYF
TRBV19	.	TRBJ1-2	.	TGTGCCAGTAGGTTGAGCACAGGAAAGAACTATGGCTACACCTTC	CASRLSTGKNYGYTF